The 26 T cell receptor beta chains presented below share a single source sample, sequenced in a study of blood T cell repertoires in COVID-19. This table comes from immunoSEQ multiplex PCR, and its TCRdb copy is limited to in-frame clones, with some not included. In the table there are tens of thousands of clones, 88% of which are singletons. Sequencing was carried out using peripheral blood. Source of these receptors: a man in his 60s with COVID-19, enrolled during active disease.

This chain uses TRBV27 with TRBJ2-7, with 9 bases lining up with TRBD1. V trimming: 5 bases; J trimming: 7 bases; junction bases outside the gene matches: 9. Per the germline V gene, CDR1 is MNHEY and CDR2 is SMNVEV (reference sequence). CDR3 size: 14 residues. The CDR3 sequence: CASSSRDRVWEQYF. CDR3 DNA sequence: TGTGCCAGCAGTAGCCGGGACAGGGTTTGGGAGCAGTACTTC.

This clone was recorded once. V and J are TRBV27 and TRBJ2-1, with D perhaps TRBD1 (6 bases). The V gene lost 4 bases and the J gene lost 0 bases, with 10 bases spanning the gap. The CDR3 is made up of 15 amino acids. CDR1 MNHEY and CDR2 SMNVEV come from the germline V gene (reference sequence). CDR3 DNA sequence: TGTGCCAGCAGTTCCGGGACATTCTCCTACAATGAGCAGTTCTTC. This translates into CASSSGTFSYNEQFF.

The rearrangement joins TRBV10-2 to TRBJ1-2; D not certain. The germline V gene encodes CDR1 WSHSY and CDR2 SAAADI. V shed 0 bases and J shed 0 bases, with 8 bases lying between them. There are 15 residues in the CDR3. The CDR3 DNA reads as TGCGCCAGCAGTGAGTCAACTCTTCCTAACTATGGCTACACCTTC. Protein sequence: CASSESTLPNYGYTF.

This clone was recorded only once. The chain is built from TRBV9 and TRBJ1-4, with D maybe TRBD1 (5 bases). CDR1 and CDR2 from the germline V gene are SGDLS and YYNGEE. The CDR3 runs 14 residues. V gave up 3 bases and J gave up 8 bases, with 14 bases separating them. This CDR3 reads CASSALGLPEKLFF. The CDR3 nucleotides read TGTGCCAGCAGCGCCCTGGGACTACCAGAAAAACTGTTTTTT.

The chain recombines TRBV5-1 with TRBJ2-3; D ambiguous. The V gene's germline CDR1 is SGHRS and CDR2 YFSETQ. V shed 2 bases and J shed 2 bases, with 9 bases lying between them. The CDR3 is 14 amino acids. CDR3 amino acids: CASSFDEFTDTQYF. The CDR3 region has the DNA TGCGCCAGCAGCTTCGATGAGTTCACAGATACGCAGTATTTT.

V usage is TRBV18 and J usage is TRBJ1-4; unclear D gene. The CDR3 consists of 15 residues. Germline CDR1 and CDR2: KGHSH and LQKENI. V was cut by 4 bases and J by 3 bases, with 12 bases left in between. The CDR3 region is CASSLRQVANEKLFF. The CDR3 region has the DNA TGTGCCAGCTCACTAAGACAAGTCGCTAATGAAAAACTGTTTTTT.

The gene calls are TRBV5-1 and TRBJ1-1; the D is unclear. This CDR3 spans 14 amino acids. V dropped 0 bases and J dropped 1 base, with 7 bases sitting between them. The germline gives CDR1 SGHRS, CDR2 YFSETQ. The CDR3 coding sequence is TGCGCCAGCAGCTTGGTTGCAGGGAACACTGAAGCTTTCTTT. Protein sequence: CASSLVAGNTEAFF.

CDR3 coding DNA: TGTGCCAGCCGCGGGTTAGCTGGAAACACCATATATTTT. Protein: CASRGLAGNTIYF. This chain connects TRBV27 to TRBJ1-3; D is uncertain. Germline CDR1 reads MNHEY; CDR2 reads SMNVEV (reference sequence). V was pared by 8 bases and J by 2 bases, with 10 bases between. This CDR3 is 13 amino acids long.

The V and J genes are TRBV19 and TRBJ2-1, with 7 positions matching TRBD2. Losses at the gene ends were 3 bases for V and 10 bases for J; bases not matched to a gene: 6. From germline, CDR1 is LNHDA and CDR2 SQIVND (reference sequence). CDR3 length: 13 residues. CDR3 sequence: CASSMRSGNEQFF. In DNA, the CDR3 is TGTGCCAGTAGTATGAGGAGCGGGAACGAGCAGTTCTTC.

The chain has TRBV3-1 (or the pseudogene TRBV3-2) and TRBJ1-1; D is ambiguous. V gave up 0 bases and J gave up 1 base, with 12 bases separating them. CDR1 is LGHDT and CDR2 is YNNKEL in the germline V gene (reference sequence). This CDR3 is built from 16 residues. The CDR3 is CASSQDAGRRNTEAFF. Here the CDR3 DNA reads TGTGCCAGCAGCCAAGACGCGGGCCGGAGGAACACTGAAGCTTTCTTT.

The CDR3 region is CATQGGLAGGPGDTQYF. The CDR3 coding sequence is TGTGCCACACAAGGGGGACTAGCGGGAGGGCCCGGAGATACGCAGTATTTT. This rearrangement joins TRBV2 to TRBJ2-3, with 16 positions matching TRBD2. This CDR3 spans 17 amino acids. Germline loops: CDR1 SNHLY, CDR2 FYNNEI. The trim removed 10 bases at V and 5 bases at J, leaving 12 bases unmatched.

The chain recombines TRBV5-1 with TRBJ2-7, with 8 bases fitting TRBD1. This CDR3 spans 15 amino acids. Germline CDR1 and CDR2: SGHRS and YFSETQ. V gave up 4 bases and J gave up 2 bases; unmatched junction bases: 8. CDR3 residues: CASSLSGTGTYEQYF. The CDR3 DNA is TGCGCCAGCAGCCTTTCCGGGACAGGTACCTACGAGCAGTACTTC.

The CDR3 DNA reads TGTGCCATCAGTGAGTCAGCGCCGAGCTCCTACAATGAGCAGTTCTTC. It specifies CAISESAPSSYNEQFF. The chain has TRBV10-3 and TRBJ2-1, with no clear D. Trimming stripped 0 bases from V and 0 bases from J, with 9 bases between. CDR1 and CDR2 from the germline V gene are ENHRY and SYGVKD. CDR3 length equals 16 residues.

The chain has TRBV24-1 and TRBJ2-1; 8 bases fit TRBD1. The V segment lost 7 bases and the J segment 6 bases; nucleotides outside the gene matches: 7. CDR1 KGHDR and CDR2 SFDVKD come from the germline V gene. This CDR3 contains 14 residues. The CDR3 reads CATRTGGKLNEQFF. The CDR3 DNA reads as TGTGCCACCAGAACAGGGGGGAAACTCAATGAGCAGTTCTTC.

Only one count was recorded for this clone. V usage is TRBV30 and J usage is TRBJ1-5, with a tentative D call TRBD1 (6 bases). V lost 2 bases and J lost 6, with 17 bases in between. Germline V CDR1 and CDR2: GTSNPN, SVGIG (reference sequence). The CDR3 extends over 15 amino acids. CDR3 nucleotides: TGTGCCTGGAGTTCACGCACTACAGGGTTTCAGCCCCAGCATTTT. Its protein is CAWSSRTTGFQPQHF.

The V call is TRBV21-1, the J call TRBJ2-5; the table's D call of TRBD2 was not tested on the DNA. TRBV21-1 is a pseudogene locus. This CDR3 spans 19 amino acids. The CDR3 loop reads CASSELSTSGLAEQETQYF. The CDR3 region has the DNA TGTGCCAGCAGCGAACTAAGCACGTCGGGACTAGCGGAACAAGAGACCCAGTACTTC.

J is TRBJ2-7 and V is TRBV6-5, with a weak D call TRBD1 (5 bases). Germline CDR1 MNHEY, CDR2 SVGAGI. The ends were cut back, 8 bases at V and 2 bases at J, with 13 bases in the middle. CDR3 length: 13 residues. CDR3 in DNA: TGTGCCAGCGCCCAAAGGGGTCCCTACGAGCAGTACTTC. Translation gives CASAQRGPYEQYF.

The CDR3: CASSPSDWEKLFF. In DNA, the CDR3 is TGTGCCAGCAGCCCCAGCGATTGGGAAAAACTGTTTTTT. The genes are TRBV11-2 and TRBJ1-4; D gene unclear. Germline values: CDR1 SGHAT, CDR2 FQNNGV. Trimming pared 5 bases from V and 8 bases from J, leaving 12 bases between. This CDR3 region has 13 residues. Full variable domain (remainder filled in from reference TRBV11-2 and TRBJ1-4): EAGVAQSPRYKIIEKRQSVAFWCNPISGHATLYWYQQILGQGPKLLIQFQNNGVVDDSQLPKDRFSAERLKGVDSTLKIQPAKLEDSAVYLCASSPSDWEKLFFGSGTQLSVL.

The genes are TRBV9 and TRBJ1-4; possibly TRBD1 for D (6 bases). The CDR3 has 14 amino acids. The germline V gene has CDR1 SGDLS and CDR2 YYNGEE. V was shortened by 5 bases and J by 7 bases, with 15 bases between the two germline ends. CDR3 protein: CASSRNQGSEKLFF. The CDR3 coding sequence is TGTGCCAGCAGTCGTAACCAGGGGAGTGAAAAACTGTTTTTT.

This chain joins TRBV7-2 and TRBJ1-6; 9 bases map to TRBD1. CDR1 and CDR2 (germline): SGHTA, FQGNSA. The CDR3 has 15 residues. Germline trimming cut 3 bases from V and 7 bases from J; bases unmatched to any gene: 4. Written as DNA, the CDR3 is TGTGCCAGCAGCTTCCAAGGGACAGGGAATTCACCCCTCCACTTT. It translates to CASSFQGTGNSPLHF. Looking up the rest from reference TRBV7-2 and TRBJ1-6 gives the full variable domain: GAGVSQSPSNKVTEKGKDVELRCDPISGHTALYWYRQSLGQGLEFLIYFQGNSAPDKSGLPSDRFSAERTGGSVSTLTIQRTQQEDSAVYLCASSFQGTGNSPLHFGNGTRLTVT.

The chain combines TRBV3-1 (or the pseudogene TRBV3-2) with TRBJ2-7; possible D gene TRBD2, 5 bases. Germline V gives CDR1 LGHDT, CDR2 YNNKEL (reference sequence). V dropped 0 bases and J dropped 5 bases, with 8 bases sitting between them. The length of the CDR3 is 13 residues. CDR3 DNA sequence: TGTGCCAGCAGCCAAGAGGTCGGGAACGAGCAGTACTTC. As protein: CASSQEVGNEQYF.

The DNA for the CDR3 is TGTGCCAGTAGGGACAGGGGAGCGGAGACCCAGTACTTC. Translated: CASRDRGAETQYF. J is TRBJ2-5 and V is TRBV19; 9 nucleotides agree with TRBD1. CDR3 length: 13 residues. Per the germline V gene, CDR1 is LNHDA and CDR2 is SQIVND (reference sequence). The V gene end was trimmed by 6 bases and the J gene end by 5 bases; junction bases not matched to a gene: 4.

The J gene is TRBJ1-1, the V gene TRBV29-1; 7 positions match TRBD1. V was clipped by 5 bases and J by 4 bases; unmatched bases: 7. The V gene's germline CDR1 is SQVTM and CDR2 ANQGSEA. This CDR3 is 13 amino acids long. The CDR3 coding sequence is TGCAGCGTTCGCCGGGACAGAGGCACTGAAGCTTTCTTT. This codes for CSVRRDRGTEAFF.

The chain has TRBV6-5 and TRBJ2-7; 7 positions agree with TRBD2. V lost 1 base to trimming and J lost 4 bases; unmatched junction nucleotides: 10. This CDR3 spans 16 amino acids. Germline V gene data show CDR1 as MNHEY and CDR2 as SVGAGI. CDR3 sequence (DNA): TGTGCCAGCAGTTACTTGTGGGGGGGGATAGGATACGAGCAGTACTTC. Translating gives CASSYLWGGIGYEQYF.

The CDR3 region is CASGTSETYEQYF. DNA of the CDR3: TGTGCCAGCGGGACTAGCGAGACCTACGAGCAGTACTTC. This chain uses TRBV28 with TRBJ2-7, with TRBD2 matching 10 bases. Germline values: CDR1 MDHEN, CDR2 SYDVKM. The length of the CDR3 is 13 residues. Trimming cost V 8 bases and J 2 bases; bases outside gene matches: 3.

This clone was seen just once. The chain has TRBV28 and TRBJ2-7, with 9 bases fitting TRBD1. The V gene's germline CDR1 is MDHEN and CDR2 SYDVKM. V shed 7 bases and J 7 bases; nucleotides not matched to a gene: 14. This CDR3 is 15 amino acids long. The CDR3 sequence is CASKGSRQGVGEQYF. DNA for the CDR3: TGTGCCAGCAAGGGATCTCGACAGGGGGTTGGAGAGCAGTACTTC.